This entry lists 5 T cell receptor beta chains sequenced from one sample in a study of T cells after yellow fever vaccination. Each CDR3 protein is one row after TCRdb ran MiXCR on the 5' RACE reads. The table includes about 310,000 distinct CDR3 sequences, around 4% detected once. Material: PBMCs, obtained on the day of the yellow fever booster vaccination. The receptors derive from a man younger than 35 who received the YFV17D yellow fever vaccine.

This clonotype was counted between two and nine times. This chain uses TRBV7-2 with TRBJ2-4; D is tentatively TRBD1 or TRBD2 (5 bases each). There are 14 residues in the CDR3. Per germline, CDR1 SGHTA and CDR2 FQGNSA. With 5 bases removed from V and 8 bases from J, the gap between germline ends came to 16 bases. CDR3 sequence (DNA): TGTGCCAGCAGCCGGGACGACTCAGGAGACATTCAGTACTTC. Amino acid sequence: CASSRDDSGDIQYF.

This clonotype has more than one count but fewer than ten. V is TRBV6-6 and J is TRBJ1-2, with D possibly matching TRBD1 (6 bases). The CDR3 totals 17 residues. Germline loops: CDR1 MNHNY, CDR2 SVGAGI (reference sequence). V gave up 6 bases and J gave up 5 bases, with 25 bases separating them. The CDR3 DNA is TGTGCCAGCAGCCGCAACCCCGACAGGATATTTGCGTATGGCTACACCTTC. Protein product: CASSRNPDRIFAYGYTF.

This clonotype occurred many times. The gene calls are TRBV20-1 and TRBJ1-3, with 7 positions matching TRBD1. Germline CDR1 is DFQATT and CDR2 is SNEGSKA (reference sequence). Unmatched junction bases numbered 1, after V lost 5 bases and J lost 6 bases. This CDR3 is built from 11 residues. The DNA for the CDR3 is TGCAGTGCTCAGGGGGAAAACACCATATATTTT. It is translated as CSAQGENTIYF.

The gene calls are TRBV6-2 or TRBV6-3 and TRBJ1-2; no firm D call. Germline CDR1 and CDR2: MNHEY and SVGEGT. V lost 4 bases to trimming and J lost 10 bases, with 13 bases between them. The CDR3 is 12 amino acids. CDR3 sequence reads: CASSLAGLAYTF. In nucleotides, the CDR3 is TGTGCCAGCAGTTTGGCAGGACTCGCCTACACCTTC.

This clonotype was picked up many times. This rearrangement joins TRBV6-1 to TRBJ2-1; D uncertain. This CDR3 has 16 residues. V lost 6 bases to trimming and J lost 1 base, with 16 bases between them. Germline lookup yields CDR1 MNHNS and CDR2 SASEGT. Written as DNA, the CDR3 is TGTGCCAGCAGAACTCCCACACCATTTTCCTACAATGAGCAGTTCTTC. This encodes CASRTPTPFSYNEQFF.